Here is one T cell receptor (beta chain) with its context. Its antigen is still unknown. No base quality values were provided; no much bigger clone lies one nucleotide off. The CDR3 goes from the cysteine to the phenylalanine over 14 residues. Only CDR3 DNA is held: 42 bases, read in frame from base 1. CDR1 and CDR2 are read off the germline V gene as SGHVS and FQNEAQ. The V end loses 5 bases and the J end loses 0 bases, and a stretch of 11 bases separates them. Collaborating institutions collected whole blood in K2EDTA tubes following their own protocols. For TCRbeta analysis, collaborator samples were shipped as frozen whole blood, as isolated PBMCs, or as DNA extracted from either sample type. This sample is part of a study of blood T cell repertoires in COVID-19 (dated by TCRdb to 2020 to 2022). Looking at the study overall: The collaborator samples originated in the United States, Italy and Spain and spanned the acute and convalescent phases of COVID-19. The material from the prospective study consisted of cDNA or gDNA derived from T cells, B-cell-depleted T cells, or PBMCs. Subjects who had been exposed to COVID-19, were actively infected with it, or had recovered from it provided the deeply sampled blood TCRbeta repertoires that made up the dataset. The repertoires were released in a freely available public database intended as a resource for research on the immune response to SARS-CoV-2. The samples were drawn from the first 160 participants of the ongoing ImmuneRACE study and from 950 to 1,500 subjects provided by 6 global collaborators. A de-identified subject ID, COVID-19 status, age in years and sex were almost always included in the sample metadata. Where available, HLA class I and class II types were taken from metadata supplied by the sample provider and were not determined by assay-based typing.

The immunoSEQ Assay, a bias-controlled multiplex PCR, was used to amplify TCRbeta CDR3 regions from genomic DNA. As for how the authors treated the data: The number of nucleated cells in each sample was estimated from the amplification of reference gene primers within the assay. To quantify the absolute abundance of each unique TCRbeta CDR3 rearrangement, sequence reads were collapsed and filtered. Productive Simpson clonality was computed per sample as the square root of Simpson's diversity index over productive rearrangements. TCRdb re-hosts the immuneACCESS table, in-frame sequences only. Its copies lack some clones; in the studies checked, an unresolved V gene accounts for under half of them, and the cause for the rest is not known. Clonal size and the V and J genes are those of that table, whereas D and trimming came from the DNA. The sample profile shows some 200,000 clones; approximately 86% of them were found once. Approximately 9.4% of the sample goes to the ten largest clones.

Overall results and qualifications from the work: The amount of clinical and demographic metadata varied by source and participant and was provided uncurated.

Recombination joined TRBV7-8 with TRBJ2-7; the D gene is possibly TRBD2, with 5 bases matching. The sequencing sample was made of peripheral blood. The clonotype was recovered from a woman of 80 years or more with acute or convalescent COVID-19. For the CDR3, the sequence is CASSGERHSYEQYF. The sequence in DNA is TGTGCCAGCAGCGGGGAGAGGCACTCCTACGAGCAGTACTTC.